This T cell receptor (beta chain) was sequenced in a study of blood T cell repertoires in COVID-19. Study-level information: Both acute and convalescent COVID-19 samples were obtained from the United States, Italy and Spain. Sources were T cells, B-cell-depleted T cells, or PBMCs; the material itself was cDNA or gDNA.

This CDR3 contains 20 residues. Trimming cost V 2 bases and J 0 bases; bases outside gene matches: 14. Germline values: CDR1 SGHRS, CDR2 YFSETQ. Per the study methods: By means of reference gene primer amplification, nucleated cell counts were estimated. Repertoires were generated with immunoSEQ multiplex PCR, while TCRdb's copy carries only in-frame clones and drops some. That table supplies the V and J calls and clone size; D and trimming were determined from the DNA. The data hold roughly 130,000 clones, with around 79% observed a single time. This clonotype originated in a man in his fifties or sixties with acute or convalescent COVID-19. Sequenced input: peripheral blood. The chain recombines TRBV5-1 with TRBJ2-1, with TRBD2 matching over 10 bases. The CDR3 region has the DNA TGCGCCAGCAGCTTTTCTAGCGGGAGAGGGACCGGAAGCTCCTACAATGAGCAGTTCTTC. Translating gives CASSFSSGRGTGSSYNEQFF.